This T cell receptor beta chain was identified during a study of Ad26.COV2.S vaccination and SARS-CoV-2 variants. Repertoires were generated with immunoSEQ multiplex PCR, while TCRdb's copy carries only in-frame clones and drops some. Here the sample spans around 450,000 clones, 90% being singletons. Specified treatment: around 19 received Ad26.COV2.S at low or high dose, single or two shots; roughly five received placebo; per-sample allocation not given. Collection of the samples took place on day 63 after the first injection of vaccine or placebo. The CDR3 extends over 15 amino acids. CDR1 is SQVTM, CDR2 ANQGSEA, per germline. With 5 bases clipped from V and 2 bases from J, the junction kept 3 bases outside the gene matches.

The J gene is TRBJ2-6, the V gene TRBV29-1; TRBD1 aligns across 10 bases. The input for sequencing was peripheral blood, taken in a trial of Ad26.COV2.S vaccine versus placebo. This sequence originates from a person aged 18-65 years who received the Ad26.COV2.S COVID-19 vaccine or a placebo. CDR3: CSVKGTGAGANVLTF. CDR3 in DNA: TGCAGCGTTAAAGGGACAGGGGCTGGGGCCAACGTCCTGACTTTC.